This T cell receptor beta chain came from a study of CD8+CD57+ T cells in acquired aplastic anemia. Across the study: DNA from sorted CD4+ and CD8+ cells averaged around 3 ug.

Deletions cut 6 bases from V and 9 bases from J, with 15 bases between. Germline CDR1 reads DFQATT; CDR2 reads SNEGSKA (reference sequence). This CDR3 is 12 amino acids long. This clonotype was seen at least ten times. The TCR beta profiling, which covered VDJ combination and CDR3 sequence, was carried out using genomic DNA as the template. TCRdb processed the reads anew with MiXCR; each CDR3 protein has one entry. The top ten hold roughly 60% of the sample, which has approximately 95,000 distinct CDR3 sequences, around 70% seen once. Sequenced patients had shown CD8+CD57+ cell expansion by flow cytometry.

The sequenced sample consisted of sorted CD4+, CD8+, or CD8+CD57+ T cells (not recorded which) from PBMCs. The sequence was obtained from a human donor with aplastic anemia. The V and J genes are TRBV20-1 and TRBJ1-5; unclear D gene. Written as DNA, the CDR3 is TGCAGTGCCCTTAATGATATGAGGCCCCAGCATTTT. It specifies CSALNDMRPQHF.